A single sample gave rise to the 11 T cell receptor beta chains below, sequenced in a study of T-cell memory formation after mild COVID-19. TCRdb passed the 5' RACE reads through MiXCR, listing each CDR3 protein once. Here the sample spans hundreds of thousands of distinct CDR3 sequences, less than 25% being singletons. The sequenced material came from PBMCs or a T cell subset sorted from them (not recorded which). The receptors were sampled from an adult woman who had mild COVID-19 (a few samples of this study predate the infection). Cell type and time point are not known.

The rearrangement uses TRBV19 and TRBJ2-1; D is undetermined. V lost 7 bases to trimming and J lost 3 bases, with 10 bases between them. The germline gives CDR1 LNHDA, CDR2 SQIVND (reference sequence). The length of the CDR3 is 13 residues. The CDR3 sequence is CASKAENYNEQFF. CDR3 nucleotides: TGTGCCAGTAAGGCGGAGAACTACAATGAGCAGTTCTTC.

This clonotype came up a few times. The chain is built from TRBV30 and TRBJ2-7; possibly TRBD2 for D (5 bases). This CDR3 is built from 14 residues. CDR1 GTSNPN and CDR2 SVGIG come from the germline V gene (reference sequence). V was trimmed by 4 bases and J by 4 bases, leaving 17 bases between them. CDR3 sequence: CAWNLYEGLYEQYF. For the CDR3, the DNA is TGTGCCTGGAATCTCTATGAGGGCTTATACGAGCAGTACTTC.

The CDR3 loop reads CASRYATYEQYF. In nucleotides, the CDR3 is TGTGCCAGCAGGTACGCAACCTACGAGCAGTACTTC. The chain links TRBV2 to TRBJ2-7; D uncertain. The CDR3 is made up of 12 amino acids. Trimming cost V 6 bases and J 2 bases, with 8 bases left between them. Germline V gives CDR1 SNHLY, CDR2 FYNNEI.

This clonotype was counted between two and nine times. The CDR3 loop is CASSQFDGHSYEQYF. The CDR3, as DNA: TGCGCCAGCAGTCAATTCGACGGCCACTCCTACGAGCAGTACTTC. The chain carries TRBV4-1 and TRBJ2-7; D is unclear. This CDR3 region has 15 residues. The germline CDR1 and CDR2 sequences are MGHRA and YSYEKL. Trimming pared 6 bases from V and 0 bases from J, leaving 15 bases between.

The gene calls are TRBV6-6 and TRBJ1-5; the D is unclear. The germline V and J ends were trimmed by 8 bases and 9 bases, with 8 bases remaining between them. The germline gives CDR1 MNHNY, CDR2 SVGAGI (reference sequence). The CDR3 covers 10 residues. CDR3 residues: CASHDGPQHF. The CDR3 region has the DNA TGTGCCAGCCACGACGGGCCCCAGCATTTT.

This rearrangement joins TRBV24-1 to TRBJ2-7; 7 positions agree with TRBD1. Germline V gene sequence: CDR1 KGHDR, CDR2 SFDVKD. The CDR3 is 16 residues long. Trimming at V came to 5 bases and at J to 5 bases, leaving 14 bases not matched to a gene. CDR3 DNA sequence: TGTGCCACCAGTGGTCCGGGCGGAGACAGGGTCGACGAGCAGTACTTC. Amino acid sequence: CATSGPGGDRVDEQYF.

This clonotype was seen more than once but under ten times. This chain joins TRBV12-3 or TRBV12-4 and TRBJ2-7, with D possibly matching TRBD1 (5 bases). The CDR3 has 14 residues. With 3 bases removed from V and 5 bases from J, the gap between germline ends came to 14 bases. The CDR3 spells CASSFGARADEQYF. In DNA form, the CDR3 reads TGTGCCAGCAGTTTTGGCGCCAGGGCGGACGAGCAGTACTTC.

In this sample, this clonotype turned up a few times. The V call is TRBV13, the J call TRBJ2-1, with D tentatively TRBD2 (5 bases). The V gene lost 0 bases and the J gene lost 8 bases, with 11 bases spanning the gap. There are 14 residues in the CDR3. Germline CDR1 reads PRHDT; CDR2 reads FYEKMQ (reference sequence). CDR3 in DNA: TGTGCCAGCAGCTTAGGGCGGCTAGCTGATGAGCAGTTCTTC. Protein sequence: CASSLGRLADEQFF.

This chain connects TRBV5-6 to TRBJ2-1; D ambiguous. V lost 0 bases to trimming and J lost 6 bases, with 7 bases between them. The CDR3 is made up of 13 amino acids. Germline CDR1 and CDR2: SGHDT and YYEEEE. This CDR3 is CASSLGAPNEQFF. The CDR3 coding sequence is TGTGCCAGCAGCTTGGGGGCCCCCAATGAGCAGTTCTTC.

The genes are TRBV29-1 and TRBJ2-7; 8 bases match TRBD1. V shed 7 bases and J 4 bases; nucleotides not matched to a gene: 9. The CDR3 is made up of 13 amino acids. CDR1 and CDR2 (germline): SQVTM, ANQGSEA. In nucleotides, the CDR3 is TGCAGCGCCTCTGACAGGGGTGATTACGAGCAGTACTTC. Translated, it gives CSASDRGDYEQYF.

The chain has TRBV24-1 and TRBJ2-2; D is undetermined. Trimming took 0 bases from V and 6 from J, leaving 7 bases between them. CDR1 is KGHDR and CDR2 is SFDVKD in the germline V gene. This CDR3 spans 14 amino acids. The CDR3 DNA sequence: TGTGCCACCAGTGATTTGACTACCTCCGGGGAGCTGTTTTTT. This encodes CATSDLTTSGELFF.